Described below is a single T cell receptor (beta chain) sequence and its context. Its antigen is unidentified. The data stem from a study of shared clonotypes between healthy human individuals. Overall study findings and caveats: Naive subsets usually exceeded memory subsets in estimated richness. Generation probabilities were higher for clonotypes shared across all four sorted-subset donors than for unshared ones. Of the naive CD4 clonotypes, around 4.9% were shared across several donors. Rarefaction curves obtained for sorted subsets showed sequencing incomplete despite large depth.

Assay used: immunoSEQ multiplex PCR; TCRdb lists only in-frame clones, some missing. Found here are about 96,000 clones, around 68% of them singletons; the top ten hold about half. The germline CDR1 and CDR2 sequences are WSHSY and SAAADI. V lost 6 bases and J lost 8; bases outside the gene matches: 9. The CDR3 spans 14 residues. The chain is built from TRBV10-2 and TRBJ2-1; 8 nucleotides match TRBD2. The clonotype comes from a man aged 25-45 years in good health. Sample: memory CD8+ T cells sorted from blood. Stated subset: CD45RO+ cells pooled with CCR7-negative TemRA cells. The chain's CDR3 is CASRQAGVVDEQFF. The CDR3 nucleotides read TGCGCCAGCAGGCAAGCGGGAGTAGTAGATGAGCAGTTCTTC.